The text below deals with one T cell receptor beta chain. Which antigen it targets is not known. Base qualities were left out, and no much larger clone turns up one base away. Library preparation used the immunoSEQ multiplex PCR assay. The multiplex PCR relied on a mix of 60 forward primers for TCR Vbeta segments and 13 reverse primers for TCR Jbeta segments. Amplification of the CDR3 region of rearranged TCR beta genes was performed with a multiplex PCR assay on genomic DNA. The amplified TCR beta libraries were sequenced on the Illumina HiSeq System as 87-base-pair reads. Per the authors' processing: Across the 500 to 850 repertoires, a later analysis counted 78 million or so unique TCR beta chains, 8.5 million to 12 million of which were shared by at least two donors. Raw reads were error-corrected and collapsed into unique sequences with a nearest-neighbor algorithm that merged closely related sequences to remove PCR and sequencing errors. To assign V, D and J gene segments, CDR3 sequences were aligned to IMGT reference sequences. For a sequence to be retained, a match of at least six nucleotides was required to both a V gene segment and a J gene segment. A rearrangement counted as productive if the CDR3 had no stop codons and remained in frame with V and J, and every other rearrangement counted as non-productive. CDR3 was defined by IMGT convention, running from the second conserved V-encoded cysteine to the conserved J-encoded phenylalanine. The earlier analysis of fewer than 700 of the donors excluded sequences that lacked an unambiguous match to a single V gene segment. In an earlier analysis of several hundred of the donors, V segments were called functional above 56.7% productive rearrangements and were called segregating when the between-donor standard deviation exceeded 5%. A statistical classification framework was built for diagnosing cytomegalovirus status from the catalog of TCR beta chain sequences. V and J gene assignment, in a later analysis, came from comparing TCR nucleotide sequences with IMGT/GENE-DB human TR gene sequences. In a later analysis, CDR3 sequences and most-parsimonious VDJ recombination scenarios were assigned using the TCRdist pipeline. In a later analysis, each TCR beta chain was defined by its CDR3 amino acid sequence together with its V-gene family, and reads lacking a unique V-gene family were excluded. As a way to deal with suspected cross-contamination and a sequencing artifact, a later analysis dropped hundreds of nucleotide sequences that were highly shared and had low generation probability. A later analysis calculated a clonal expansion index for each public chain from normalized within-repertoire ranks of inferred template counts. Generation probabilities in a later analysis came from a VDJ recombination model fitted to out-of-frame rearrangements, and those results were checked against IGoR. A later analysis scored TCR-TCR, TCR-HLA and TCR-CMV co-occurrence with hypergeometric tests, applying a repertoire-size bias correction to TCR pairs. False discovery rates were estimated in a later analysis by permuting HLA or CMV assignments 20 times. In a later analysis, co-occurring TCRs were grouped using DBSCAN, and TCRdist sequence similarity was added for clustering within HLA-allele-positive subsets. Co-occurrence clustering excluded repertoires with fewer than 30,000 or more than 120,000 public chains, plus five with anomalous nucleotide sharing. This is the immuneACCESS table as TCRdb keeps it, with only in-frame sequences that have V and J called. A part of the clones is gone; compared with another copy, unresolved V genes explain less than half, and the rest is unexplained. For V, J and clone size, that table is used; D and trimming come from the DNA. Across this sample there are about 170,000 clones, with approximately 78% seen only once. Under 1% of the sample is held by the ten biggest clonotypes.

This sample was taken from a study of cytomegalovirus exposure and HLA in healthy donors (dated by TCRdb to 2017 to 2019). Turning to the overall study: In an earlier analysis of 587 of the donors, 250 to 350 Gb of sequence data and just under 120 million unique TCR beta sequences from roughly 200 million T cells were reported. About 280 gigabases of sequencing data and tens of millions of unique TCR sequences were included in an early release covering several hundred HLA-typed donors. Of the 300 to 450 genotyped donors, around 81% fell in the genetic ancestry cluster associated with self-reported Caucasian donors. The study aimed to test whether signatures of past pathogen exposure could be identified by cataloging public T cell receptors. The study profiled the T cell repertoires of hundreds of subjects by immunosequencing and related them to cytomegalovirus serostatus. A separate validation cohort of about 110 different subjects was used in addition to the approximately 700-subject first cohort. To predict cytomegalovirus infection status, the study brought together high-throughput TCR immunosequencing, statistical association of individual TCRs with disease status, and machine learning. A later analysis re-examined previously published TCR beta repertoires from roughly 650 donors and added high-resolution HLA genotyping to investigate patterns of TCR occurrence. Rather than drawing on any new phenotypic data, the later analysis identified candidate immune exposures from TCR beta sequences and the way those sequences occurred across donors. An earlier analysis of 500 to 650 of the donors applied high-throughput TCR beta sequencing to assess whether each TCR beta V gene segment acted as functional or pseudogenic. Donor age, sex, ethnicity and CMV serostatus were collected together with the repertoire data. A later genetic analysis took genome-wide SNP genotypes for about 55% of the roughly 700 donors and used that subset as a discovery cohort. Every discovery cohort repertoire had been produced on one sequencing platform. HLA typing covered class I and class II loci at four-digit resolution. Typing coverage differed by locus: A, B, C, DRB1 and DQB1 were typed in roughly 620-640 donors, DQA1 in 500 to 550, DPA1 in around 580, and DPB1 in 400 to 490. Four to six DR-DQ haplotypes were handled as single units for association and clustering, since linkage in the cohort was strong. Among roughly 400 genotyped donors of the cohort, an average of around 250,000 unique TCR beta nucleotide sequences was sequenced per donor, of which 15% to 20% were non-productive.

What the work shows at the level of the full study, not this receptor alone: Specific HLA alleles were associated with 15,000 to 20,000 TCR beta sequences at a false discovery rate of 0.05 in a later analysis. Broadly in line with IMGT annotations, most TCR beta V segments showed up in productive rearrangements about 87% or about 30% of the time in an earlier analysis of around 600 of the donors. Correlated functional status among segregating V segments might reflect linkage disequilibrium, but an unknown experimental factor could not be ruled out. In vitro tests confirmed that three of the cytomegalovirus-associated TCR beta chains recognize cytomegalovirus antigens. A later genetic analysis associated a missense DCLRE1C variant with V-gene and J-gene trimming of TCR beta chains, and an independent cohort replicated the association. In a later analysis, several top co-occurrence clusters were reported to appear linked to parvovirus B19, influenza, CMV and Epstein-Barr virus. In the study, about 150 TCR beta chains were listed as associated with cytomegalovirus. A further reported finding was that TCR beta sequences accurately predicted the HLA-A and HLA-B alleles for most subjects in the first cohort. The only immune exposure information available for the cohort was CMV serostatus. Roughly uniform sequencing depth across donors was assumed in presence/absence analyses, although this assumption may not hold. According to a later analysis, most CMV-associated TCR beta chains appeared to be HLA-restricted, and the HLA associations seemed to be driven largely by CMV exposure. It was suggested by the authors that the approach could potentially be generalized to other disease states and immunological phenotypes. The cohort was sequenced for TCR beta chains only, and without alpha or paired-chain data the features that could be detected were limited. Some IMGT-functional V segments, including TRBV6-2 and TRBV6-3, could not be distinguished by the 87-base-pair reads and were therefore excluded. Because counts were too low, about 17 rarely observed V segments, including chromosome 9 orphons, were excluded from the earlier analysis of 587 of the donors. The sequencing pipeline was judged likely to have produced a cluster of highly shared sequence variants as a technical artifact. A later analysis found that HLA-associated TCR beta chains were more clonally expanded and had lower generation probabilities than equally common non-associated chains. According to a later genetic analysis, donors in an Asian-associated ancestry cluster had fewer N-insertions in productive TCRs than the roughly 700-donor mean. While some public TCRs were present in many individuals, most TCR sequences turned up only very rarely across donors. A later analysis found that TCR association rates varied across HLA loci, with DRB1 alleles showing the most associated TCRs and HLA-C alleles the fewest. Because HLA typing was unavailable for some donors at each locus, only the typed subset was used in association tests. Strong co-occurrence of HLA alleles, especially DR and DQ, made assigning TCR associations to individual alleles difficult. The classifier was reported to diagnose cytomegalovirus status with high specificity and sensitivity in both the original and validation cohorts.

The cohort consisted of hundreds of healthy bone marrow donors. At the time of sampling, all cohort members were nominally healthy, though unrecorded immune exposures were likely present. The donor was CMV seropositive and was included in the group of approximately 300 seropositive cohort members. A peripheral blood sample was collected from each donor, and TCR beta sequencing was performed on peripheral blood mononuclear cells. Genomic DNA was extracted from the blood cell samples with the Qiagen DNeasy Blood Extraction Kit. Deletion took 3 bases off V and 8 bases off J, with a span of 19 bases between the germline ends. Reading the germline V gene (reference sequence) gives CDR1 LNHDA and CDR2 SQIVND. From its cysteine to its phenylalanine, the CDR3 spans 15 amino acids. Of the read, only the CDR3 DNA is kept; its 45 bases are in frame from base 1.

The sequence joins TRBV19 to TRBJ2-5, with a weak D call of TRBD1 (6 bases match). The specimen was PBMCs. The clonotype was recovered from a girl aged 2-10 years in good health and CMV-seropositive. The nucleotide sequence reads TGTGCCAGTAGTATCCCCGACAGGACCCTTAGAACCCAGTACTTC. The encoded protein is CASSIPDRTLRTQYF.